This record covers a single T cell receptor (beta chain). Its target is not known. V gave up 4 bases and J gave up 4 bases, with 21 bases separating them. CDR3 length: 17 amino acids. The entry originates in a study of response to subunit inactivated influenza vaccine. Study results and caveats: Few additional T cells are recruited per seasonal influenza vaccination, authors suggested.

MiXCR, run by TCRdb on the RT-PCR reads, gives a single entry per CDR3 protein. The table includes about 610,000 distinct CDR3 sequences, about 15% detected once. The sample consisted of PBMCs from blood, taken about 13 days after vaccination. The V gene is TRBV12-3 or TRBV12-4, the J gene TRBJ2-3, with a possible D match to TRBD2 (6 bases). The sequence was obtained from a man aged 50-60 years who received an inactivated influenza vaccine. The CDR3 sequence is CASSSRLVGEVPDTQYF. In DNA form, the CDR3 reads TGTGCCAGCAGTTCGCGACTAGTTGGGGAGGTACCAGATACGCAGTATTTT.